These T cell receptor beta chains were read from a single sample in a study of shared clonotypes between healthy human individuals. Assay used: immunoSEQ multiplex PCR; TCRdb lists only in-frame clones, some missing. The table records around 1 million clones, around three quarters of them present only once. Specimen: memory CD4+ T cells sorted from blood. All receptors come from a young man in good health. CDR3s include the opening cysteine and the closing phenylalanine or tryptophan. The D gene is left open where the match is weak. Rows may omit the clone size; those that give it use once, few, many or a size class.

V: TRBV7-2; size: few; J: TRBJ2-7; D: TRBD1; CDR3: CASSPGQVPYEQYF; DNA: TGTGCCAGCAGCCCGGGACAGGTCCCCTACGAGCAGTACTTC
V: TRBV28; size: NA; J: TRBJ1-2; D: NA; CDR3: CASTSPSGLNYGYTF; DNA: TGTGCCAGCACCTCCCCGAGTGGGCTTAACTATGGCTACACCTTC
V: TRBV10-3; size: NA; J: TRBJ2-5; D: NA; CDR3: CAISDLRETQYF; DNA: TGTGCCATCAGTGACCTCCGAGAGACCCAGTACTTC
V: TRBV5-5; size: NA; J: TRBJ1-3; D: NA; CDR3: CASSFTAAGNTIYF; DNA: TGTGCCAGCAGCTTTACAGCGGCTGGAAACACCATATATTTT
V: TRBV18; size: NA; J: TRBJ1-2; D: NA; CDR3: CASSPSGSYGYTF; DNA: TGTGCCAGCTCACCAAGTGGAAGCTATGGCTACACCTTC
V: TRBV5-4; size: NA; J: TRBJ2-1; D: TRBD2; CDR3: CASSLGTSGSSYNEQFF; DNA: TGTGCCAGCAGCTTGGGGACTAGCGGGAGCTCCTACAATGAGCAGTTCTTC
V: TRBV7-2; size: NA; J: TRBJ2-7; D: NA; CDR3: CASSALAYGQYF; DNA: TGTGCCAGCAGCGCCCTAGCCTACGGGCAGTACTTC
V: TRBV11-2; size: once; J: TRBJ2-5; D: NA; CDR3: CASSLVGRETQYF; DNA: TGTGCCAGCAGCTTAGTAGGGCGAGAGACCCAGTACTTC
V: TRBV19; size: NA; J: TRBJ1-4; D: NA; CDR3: CASSSLTAKYEKLFF; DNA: TGTGCCAGTAGTAGCCTGACGGCTAAATATGAAAAACTGTTTTTT
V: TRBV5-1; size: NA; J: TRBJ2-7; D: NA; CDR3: CASSRDLTYEQYF; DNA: TGCGCCAGCAGCAGGGACTTGACCTACGAGCAGTACTTC
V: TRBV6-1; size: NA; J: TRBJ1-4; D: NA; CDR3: CASSEQYVNEKLFF; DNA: TGTGCCAGCAGTGAGCAGTACGTTAATGAAAAACTGTTTTTT
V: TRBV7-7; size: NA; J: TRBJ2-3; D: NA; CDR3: CASSPSGGPTDTQYF; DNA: TGTGCTAGCAGCCCGTCTGGGGGGCCAACAGATACGCAGTATTTT
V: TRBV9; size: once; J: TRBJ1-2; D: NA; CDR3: CASSVGTAAYGYTF; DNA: TGTGCCAGCAGCGTAGGGACTGCTGCCTATGGCTACACCTTC
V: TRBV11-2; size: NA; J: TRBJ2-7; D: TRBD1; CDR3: CASSLGQGVYEQYF; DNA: TGTGCCAGCAGCTTGGGACAGGGAGTGTACGAGCAGTACTTC
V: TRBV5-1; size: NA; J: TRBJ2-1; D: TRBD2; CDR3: CASSPPGGLTINEQFF; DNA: TGCGCCAGCAGCCCGCCGGGGGGACTCACGATCAATGAGCAGTTCTTC
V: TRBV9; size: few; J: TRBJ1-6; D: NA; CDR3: CASSPTGAPLHF; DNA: TGTGCCAGCAGCCCCACGGGAGCACCCCTCCACTTT
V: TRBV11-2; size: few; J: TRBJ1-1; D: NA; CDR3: CASSFEGRGTEAFF; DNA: TGTGCCAGCAGCTTCGAGGGGCGCGGGACTGAAGCTTTCTTT
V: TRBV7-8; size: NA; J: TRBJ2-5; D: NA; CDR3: CASSRGLAETQYF; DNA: TGTGCCAGCAGCCGCGGGCTAGCAGAGACCCAGTACTTC
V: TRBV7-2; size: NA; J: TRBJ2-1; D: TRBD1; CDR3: CASSSIQGRYNEQFF; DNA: TGTGCCAGCAGCTCGATACAGGGGCGCTACAATGAGCAGTTCTTC
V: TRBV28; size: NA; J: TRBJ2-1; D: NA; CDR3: CASGQEQFF; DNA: TGTGCCAGCGGACAAGAGCAGTTCTTC
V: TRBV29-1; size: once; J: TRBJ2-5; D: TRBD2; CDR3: CSVAVAGGAQTQYF; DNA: TGCAGCGTTGCGGTAGCGGGGGGGGCGCAAACCCAGTACTTC
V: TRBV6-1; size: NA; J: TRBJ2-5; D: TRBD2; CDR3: CASLRGGWETQYF; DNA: TGTGCCAGCCTGCGGGGGGGCTGGGAGACCCAGTACTTC
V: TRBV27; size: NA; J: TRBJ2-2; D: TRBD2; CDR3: CASTPAGGRTGELFF; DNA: TGTGCCAGCACCCCAGCGGGAGGTAGGACCGGGGAGCTGTTTTTT
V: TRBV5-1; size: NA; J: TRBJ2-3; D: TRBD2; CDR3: CASSLGSGTSPDTQYF; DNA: TGCGCCAGCAGCTTGGGAAGCGGGACCTCACCAGATACGCAGTATTTT
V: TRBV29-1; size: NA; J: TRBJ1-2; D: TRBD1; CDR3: CSVVGLPGQRYGYTF; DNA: TGCAGCGTTGTGGGACTACCGGGACAGCGGTATGGCTACACCTTC
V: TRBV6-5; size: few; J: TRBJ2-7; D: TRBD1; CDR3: CASSYSARDRGYEQYF; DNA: TGTGCCAGCAGTTACTCTGCCCGGGACAGGGGCTACGAGCAGTACTTC
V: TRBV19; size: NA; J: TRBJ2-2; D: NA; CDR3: CASTIGGNTGELFF; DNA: TGTGCCAGTACCATAGGGGGGAACACCGGGGAGCTGTTTTTT
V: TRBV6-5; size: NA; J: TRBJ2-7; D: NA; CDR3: CASSYRGGPYEQYF; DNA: TGTGCCAGCAGTTACAGGGGGGGACCCTACGAGCAGTACTTC
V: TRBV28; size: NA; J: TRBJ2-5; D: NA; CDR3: CASSFLALTQYF; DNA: TGTGCCAGCAGTTTCCTCGCCCTTACCCAGTACTTC
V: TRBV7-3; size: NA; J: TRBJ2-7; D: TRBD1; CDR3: CASSLSGRGQEQYF; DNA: TGTGCCAGCAGCTTAAGCGGCAGGGGGCAGGAGCAGTACTTC
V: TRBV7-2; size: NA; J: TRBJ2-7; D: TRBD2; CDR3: CASSVRWDYLSEQYF; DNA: TGTGCCAGCAGCGTAAGATGGGACTATTTGTCCGAGCAGTACTTC
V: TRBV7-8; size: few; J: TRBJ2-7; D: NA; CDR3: CASSMANYEQYF; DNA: TGTGCCAGCAGCATGGCGAACTACGAGCAGTACTTC
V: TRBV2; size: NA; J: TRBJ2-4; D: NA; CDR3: CASSELGQIANIQYF; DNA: TGTGCCAGCAGTGAACTCGGGCAGATAGCAAACATTCAGTACTTC
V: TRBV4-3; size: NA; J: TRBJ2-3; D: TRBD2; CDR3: CASSQGLGTSGLADTQYF; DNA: TGCGCCAGCAGCCAAGGGCTTGGCACTAGCGGTTTGGCAGATACGCAGTATTTT
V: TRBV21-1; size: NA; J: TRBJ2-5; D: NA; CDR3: CASSRLAGGQETQYF; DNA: TGTGCCAGCAGCAGGCTAGCGGGGGGGCAGGAGACCCAGTACTTC
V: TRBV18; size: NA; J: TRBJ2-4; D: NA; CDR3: CASSPNPGVKNIQYF; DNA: TGTGCCAGCTCACCAAACCCGGGGGTCAAAAACATTCAGTACTTC
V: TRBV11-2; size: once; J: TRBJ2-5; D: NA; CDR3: CASSLAQQGRETQYF; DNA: TGTGCCAGCAGCTTAGCCCAACAGGGACGAGAGACCCAGTACTTC